The TCR beta chain under discussion was sequenced for a study of shared clonotypes between healthy human individuals. Sequenced by immunoSEQ multiplex PCR; TCRdb stores in-frame clones only, minus some. The table includes about 2.5 million clones, just under 95% detected once. In the case of this clone: This same CDR3 is encoded by further DNA sequences in the sample.

Every one of the donors was a Caucasian adult that lived in Nashville, Tennessee. The TCR was taken from a man between 18 and 35 years old in good health. Some clones in this sample may be carry-over from other donors' samples. The sample comprised naive CD4+ T cells from PBMCs. Subset specified: CD45RA+ positively selected.

DNA of the CDR3: TGTGCCAGCAGCTTGCGAACAGGGGTTACCTACGAGCAGTACTTC. It specifies CASSLRTGVTYEQYF. The chain recombines TRBV5-4 with TRBJ2-7, with 7 bases aligning to TRBD1. V shed 1 base and J 2 bases; nucleotides not matched to a gene: 6. The CDR3 spans 15 residues. Germline CDR1 reads SGHNT; CDR2 reads YYREEE (reference sequence).